The 4 T cell receptor beta chains below all came from one sample that was sequenced in a study of T cells in Graves' hyperthyroidism and ophthalmopathy. RNA transcripts served as the template for amplifying TCR beta CDR3 regions. HTBI primers were used for first-round RT-PCR of the TCR CDR3. TCRdb re-called the multiplex PCR reads with MiXCR, one entry per CDR3 protein. The sample yields hundreds of thousands of distinct CDR3 sequences, about 15% seen once. Sequencing was done on a sample of blood. These receptors were collected from a woman aged 45-65 years with Graves' ophthalmopathy.

This clonotype has a count of ten or more. The chain combines TRBV11-2 with TRBJ2-5, with 9 bases matching TRBD1. Germline trimming cut 4 bases from V and 4 bases from J; bases unmatched to any gene: 7. This CDR3 region has 15 residues. Germline CDR1 reads SGHAT; CDR2 reads FQNNGV. In nucleotides, the CDR3 is TGTGCCAGCAGCTCTCAGGGACAGGGTTCAGAGACCCAGTACTTC. Its translation: CASSSQGQGSETQYF.

This chain connects TRBV6-1 to TRBJ2-1, with D possibly being TRBD1 (5 bases). Trimming pared 1 base from V and 2 bases from J, leaving 15 bases between. The CDR3 is made up of 17 amino acids. Germline CDR1 and CDR2: MNHNS and SASEGT. Here the CDR3 reads CASSEGQGWAAYNEQFF. The CDR3, as DNA: TGTGCCAGCAGTGAAGGTCAGGGTTGGGCAGCCTACAATGAGCAGTTCTTC.

On this clonotype itself: Germline and junction disagree at one end, which may indicate a read error. This rearrangement joins TRBV5-1 to TRBJ1-4; no clear D gene. The CDR3 loop spans 13 amino acids. CDR1 is SGHRS and CDR2 is YFSETQ in the germline V gene. The chain's CDR3 is CASSLGFSEKLFF. CDR3 coding DNA: TGTGCCAGCAGCTTAGGTTTTTCCGAAAAACTGTTTTTT.

This clonotype has at least ten counts. The V gene is TRBV11-2, the J gene TRBJ2-5, with 7 bases aligning to TRBD2. The CDR3 contains 13 residues. With V trimmed by 5 bases and J by 2 bases, 2 bases remained unmatched. CDR1 is SGHAT and CDR2 is FQNNGV in the germline V gene. CDR3 region: CASSGSGQETQYF. The CDR3 DNA follows: TGTGCCAGCAGCGGTAGCGGGCAAGAGACCCAGTACTTC.